These 23 T cell receptor beta chains share one sample of origin, sequenced in a study of T cell repertoires in cytomegalovirus infection. The antigens for these receptors are not known. MiXCR, run by TCRdb on the reads, gives a single entry per CDR3 protein. Altogether 650,000 to 900,000 distinct CDR3 sequences are present, just under 30% being singletons, with the ten largest covering roughly 14%. This specimen was cultured CD8+ T cells from PBMCs, taken from culture after CMV antigen stimulation. All receptors come from a human donor in good health (CMV status not recorded). Some clones in this sample may be carry-over from other donors' samples.

The rearrangement joins TRBV4-1 to TRBJ2-7; D remains unclear. Trimming took off 0 bases at V and 1 base at J, with 10 bases between the two ends. CDR3 length: 15 amino acids. Germline-derived CDR1 and CDR2 are MGHRA and YSYEKL. CDR3 residues: CASSQDYAVSYEQYV. The DNA of the CDR3 is TGCGCCAGCAGCCAAGATTATGCGGTGTCCTACGAGCAGTACGTC.

The V call is TRBV5-6, the J call TRBJ2-2; D gene uncertain. The CDR3 contains 17 residues. Trimming cost V 5 bases and J 6 bases, with 23 bases left between them. CDR1 is SGHDT, CDR2 YYEEEE, per germline. The CDR3 region has the DNA TGTGCCAGCAGACTCTACGCCAAGCCTTCCGGGTCCGGGGAGCTGTTTTTT. The encoded protein is CASRLYAKPSGSGELFF. The whole variable domain, filled in from reference TRBV5-6 and TRBJ2-2, reads DAGVTQSPTHLIKTRGQQVTLRCSPKSGHDTVSWYQQALGQGPQFIFQYYEEEERQRGNFPDRFSGHQFPNYSSELNVNALLLGDSALYLCASRLYAKPSGSGELFFGEGSRLTVL.

The chain links TRBV12-3 or TRBV12-4 to TRBJ2-1; no reliable D call. V was cut by 7 bases and J by 9 bases, with 19 bases left in between. The CDR3 length is 14 residues. CDR3 in DNA: TGTGCCAGCACCCCCGCAGAGCGCCCCTCTGAGCAGTTCTTC. Encoded protein: CASTPAERPSEQFF.

This chain connects TRBV28 to TRBJ1-1, with 7 bases matching TRBD1. The trim removed 5 bases at V and 0 bases at J, leaving 6 bases unmatched. The CDR3 length is 15 residues. Germline CDR1 MDHEN, CDR2 SYDVKM. The CDR3: CASSPWDSMNTEAFF. Written as DNA, the CDR3 is TGTGCCAGCAGTCCATGGGACAGCATGAACACTGAAGCTTTCTTT.

J is TRBJ2-1 and V is TRBV2, with 9 bases that match TRBD2. CDR1 is SNHLY, CDR2 FYNNEI, per germline. V was pared by 7 bases and J by 2 bases, with 9 bases of the junction left unmatched. The CDR3 is 16 amino acids. The CDR3 coding sequence is TGTGCCAGCACCATAGCCGGGACTAGCACCTACAATGAGCAGTTCTTC. As protein: CASTIAGTSTYNEQFF.

The table lists this clonotype with a few counts. The chain is built from TRBV5-6 and TRBJ2-1; 7 bases fit TRBD2. The CDR3 is 13 residues long. The J segment lost 3 bases and the V segment lost 8 bases, leaving 5 bases of the junction unmatched. Germline V lookup: CDR1 SGHDT, CDR2 YYEEEE. CDR3 DNA sequence: TGTGCCAGTCAAGCGGGGTTCTACAATGAGCAGTTCTTC. Translation: CASQAGFYNEQFF.

V is TRBV6-5 and J is TRBJ1-1; D is perhaps TRBD1 (6 bases). Germline CDR1 reads MNHEY; CDR2 reads SVGAGI. The CDR3 has 14 residues. V was pared by 8 bases and J by 5 bases, with 18 bases between. The DNA of the CDR3 is TGTGCCAGCGGAGGGGGTTTCATGAGGACTGAAGCTTTCTTT. Its translation is CASGGGFMRTEAFF.

This rearrangement joins TRBV12-3 or TRBV12-4 to TRBJ1-2, with D possibly TRBD1 on 5 matching bases. The CDR3 has 14 residues. V was cut by 6 bases and J by 4 bases, with 15 bases left in between. CDR3 amino acids: CASSLWDGSYGYTF. The CDR3 DNA reads as TGTGCCAGCAGCCTGTGGGACGGATCCTATGGCTACACCTTC.

The gene calls are TRBV4-1 and TRBJ2-7; the match to TRBD2 covers 9 bases. The CDR3 covers 14 residues. Per the germline V gene, CDR1 is MGHRA and CDR2 is YSYEKL. Losses at the gene ends were 1 base for V and 4 bases for J; bases not matched to a gene: 2. Here the CDR3 DNA reads TGCGCCAGCAGCCAAGGGCGGGGGGGTTACGAGCAGTACTTC. It translates to CASSQGRGGYEQYF.

The V gene is TRBV6-1, the J gene TRBJ2-7, with 9 bases that match TRBD1. V dropped 6 bases and J dropped 7; count of bases not matched to a gene: 1. From germline, CDR1 is MNHNS and CDR2 SASEGT. The CDR3 extends over 11 amino acids. Written as DNA, the CDR3 is TGTGCCAGCAGGACAGGGGGAGAGCAGTACGTC. Amino acids: CASRTGGEQYV.

This chain joins TRBV12-3 or TRBV12-4 and TRBJ2-4, with 9 nucleotides matching TRBD2. There are 18 residues in the CDR3. Germline trimming cut 3 bases from V and 0 bases from J; bases unmatched to any gene: 9. The CDR3 region has the DNA TGTGCCAGCAGTTTTAGGCTAGCGGGGAGTATAGCCAAAAACATTCAGTACTTC. It codes for CASSFRLAGSIAKNIQYF.

The rearrangement uses TRBV5-4 and TRBJ2-1, with 8 positions matching TRBD2. CDR1 SGHNT and CDR2 YYREEE come from the germline V gene (reference sequence). The V segment lost 2 bases and the J segment 1 base; nucleotides outside the gene matches: 8. The CDR3 is 17 residues long. This chain's CDR3 is CASSFATGGGSYNEQFF. CDR3 nucleotide sequence: TGTGCCAGCAGCTTCGCCACTGGCGGGGGGTCCTACAATGAGCAGTTCTTC.

The rearrangement joins TRBV7-9 to TRBJ1-1; D is undetermined. Germline V lookup: CDR1 SEHNR, CDR2 FQNEAQ (reference sequence). V was shortened by 1 base and J by 4 bases, with 7 bases between the two germline ends. The CDR3 consists of 13 residues. The DNA of the CDR3 is TGTGCCAGCAGCTTAGGGCCCAGCACTGAAGCTTTCTTT. It is translated as CASSLGPSTEAFF. The whole variable domain, filled in from reference TRBV7-9 and TRBJ1-1, reads DTGVSQNPRHKITKRGQNVTFRCDPISEHNRLYWYRQTLGQGPEFLTYFQNEAQLEKSRLLSDRFSAERPKGSFSTLEIQRTEQGDSAMYLCASSLGPSTEAFFGQGTRLTVV.

This clonotype was recorded at least ten times. This CDR3 is CASGLVLGTGKEANTEAFF. The CDR3 region has the DNA TGTGCTAGTGGTTTGGTACTGGGGACAGGGAAAGAAGCGAACACTGAAGCTTTCTTT. The chain carries TRBV12-5 and TRBJ1-1; TRBD1 matches 9 bases. The CDR3 has 19 residues. The V gene's germline CDR1 is LGHNT and CDR2 FRNRAP. The V and J ends lost 0 bases and 1 base, in that order; junction bases with no gene match: 12.

This clonotype was observed a handful of times. The J gene is TRBJ1-5, the V gene TRBV6-1; tentative D call: TRBD1 (5 bases). The CDR3 runs 14 residues. Germline V gene data show CDR1 as MNHNS and CDR2 as SASEGT. With 8 bases removed from V and 3 bases from J, the gap between germline ends came to 14 bases. The CDR3 sequence is CASGPGADNQPQHF. The DNA of the CDR3 is TGTGCCAGCGGGCCCGGGGCGGACAATCAGCCCCAGCATTTT.

V gene TRBV27 combines with J gene TRBJ1-2; no clear D. Germline loops: CDR1 MNHEY, CDR2 SMNVEV (reference sequence). CDR3 size: 13 residues. V was cut by 4 bases and J by 0 bases, with 6 bases left in between. CDR3 DNA: TGTGCCAGCAGTTCCAGGCCTAACTATGGCTACACCTTC. As protein: CASSSRPNYGYTF.

The genes are TRBV7-6 and TRBJ2-1; the D gene is possibly TRBD1 (5 bases). The length of the CDR3 is 15 residues. Germline V lookup: CDR1 SGHVS, CDR2 FNYEAQ. V dropped 2 bases and J dropped 7 bases, with 15 bases sitting between them. CDR3 region: CASSLRTRKGNEQFF. The CDR3 DNA sequence: TGTGCCAGCAGCTTAAGGACAAGGAAGGGTAATGAGCAGTTCTTC.

The chain joins TRBV7-8 to TRBJ2-7; no reliable D call. V dropped 5 bases and J dropped 5 bases, with 13 bases sitting between them. Germline lookup yields CDR1 SGHVS and CDR2 FQNEAQ. The CDR3 covers 13 residues. The DNA of the CDR3 is TGTGCCAGCAGCCACTTTGAGGTCCACGAGCAGTACGTC. This encodes CASSHFEVHEQYV.

The table lists this clonotype with many counts. The gene calls are TRBV12-3 or TRBV12-4 and TRBJ2-5; 8 bases agree with TRBD1. There are 13 residues in the CDR3. The trim removed 7 bases at V and 7 bases at J, leaving 8 bases unmatched. The CDR3 DNA sequence: TGTGCCAGCATCTGGCAGGGGGCAGGGACCCAGTACTTC. Protein: CASIWQGAGTQYF.

This clonotype was recorded a few times. This chain connects TRBV6-5 to TRBJ1-3; no clear D gene. The germline CDR1 and CDR2 sequences are MNHEY and SVGAGI. V was pared by 2 bases and J by 0 bases, with 8 bases between. The CDR3 is 15 amino acids. The CDR3 spells CASSYGHHSGNTIYF. Here the CDR3 DNA reads TGTGCCAGCAGTTACGGGCACCACTCTGGAAACACCATATATTTT.

This clonotype was counted many times. The gene calls are TRBV7-8 and TRBJ2-7; possibly TRBD1 for D (5 bases). Germline V gene lookup returns CDR1 SGHVS and CDR2 FQNEAQ. The CDR3 spans 14 residues. V was shortened by 2 bases and J by 0 bases, with 8 bases between the two germline ends. The CDR3 loop is CASSLPDTSYEQYF. The CDR3, as DNA: TGTGCCAGCAGCTTACCGGACACCTCCTACGAGCAGTACTTC. The whole variable domain, remainder taken from reference TRBV7-8 and TRBJ2-7, is GAGVSQSPRYKVAKRGQDVALRCDPISGHVSLFWYQQALGQGPEFLTYFQNEAQLDKSGLPSDRFFAERPEGSVSTLKIQRTQQEDSAVYLCASSLPDTSYEQYFGPGTRLTVT.

The chain employs TRBV20-1 and TRBJ2-5; D possibly matches TRBD1 or TRBD2 (6 bases each). Per the germline V gene, CDR1 is DFQATT and CDR2 is SNEGSKA (reference sequence). This CDR3 is 16 amino acids long. The V and J ends lost 6 bases and 4 bases respectively, with 24 bases between them. The CDR3 loop reads CSARDSGANNLETQYF. CDR3 nucleotides: TGCAGTGCCCGGGATTCGGGGGCGAATAATTTAGAGACCCAGTACTTC.

V usage is TRBV5-6 and J usage is TRBJ2-7; possibly TRBD1 or TRBD2 for D (5 bases each). Between the trimmed V and J ends, which lost 1 base and 6 bases, there was a span of 11 bases. Germline V lookup: CDR1 SGHDT, CDR2 YYEEEE. The CDR3 has 13 residues. Written as DNA, the CDR3 is TGTGCCAGCAGCTTGAGAGGGGCCCTCGAGCAGTACTTC. It yields the protein CASSLRGALEQYF.